This is a list of T cell receptor beta chains from one sample in a study of blood T cell repertoires in COVID-19. The data were produced by immunoSEQ multiplex PCR, yet TCRdb's version contains in-frame clones alone and is incomplete. The sample has 150,000 to 200,000 clones, 79% seen once. The specimen sequenced was PBMCs or T cells enriched from blood (not recorded which). These receptors all come from a woman in her seventies in a cohort exposed to, infected with or recovered from COVID-19 (not recorded which). The CDR3 runs from the conserved cysteine through the conserved F or W. D genes are given only for firm matches. The size entry is marked missing in some rows and otherwise reads once, few, many or a size class.

NA	TRBV24-1	TRBJ2-5	TRBD1	TGTGCCACCAGTGATTTAAGACAGGGCGGTGAGACCCAGTACTTC	CATSDLRQGGETQYF
few	TRBV2	TRBJ2-3	TRBD2	TGTGCCAGCAGTGATAGCGGGAGGGGTTTTACGCAGTATTTT	CASSDSGRGFTQYF
NA	TRBV28	TRBJ1-5	TRBD1	TGTGCCAGCAGTTTACCCCTGGGACAGGGGAATCAGCCCCAGCATTTT	CASSLPLGQGNQPQHF
NA	TRBV4-3	TRBJ2-3	TRBD2	TGCGCCAGCAGCCAAGAGGGTAGCGGGTACACAGATACGCAGTATTTT	CASSQEGSGYTDTQYF
NA	TRBV28	TRBJ2-7	TRBD1	TGTGCCAGCAGTTTATTTCTCAGGGGGCTAAGCGAGCAGTACTTC	CASSLFLRGLSEQYF
few	TRBV4-3	TRBJ1-2	NA	TGCGCCAGCAGCCAAGATGGGGGAGGGATATTCTATGGCTACACCTTC	CASSQDGGGIFYGYTF
NA	TRBV2	TRBJ2-1	TRBD2	TGTGCCAGCAGTTCCCTAGCGGGGTCTTACAATGAGCAGTTCTTC	CASSSLAGSYNEQFF
NA	TRBV14	TRBJ1-1	NA	TGTGCCAGCAGCCAGAGCGGTCTTAGGAACGGTGGTGAAGCTTTCTTT	CASSQSGLRNGGEAFF
NA	TRBV11-3	TRBJ2-1	NA	TGTGCCAGCAGCTTAGATCCAGGGACCTACAATGAGCAGTTCTTC	CASSLDPGTYNEQFF
NA	TRBV20-1	TRBJ1-2	TRBD1	TGCAGTGCTAGTCCTACAGGGGGCGAATTGGGCTACACCTTC	CSASPTGGELGYTF
NA	TRBV2	TRBJ2-7	TRBD2	TGTGCCAGCAGTGAATCGGGAGGGGGATACTTC	CASSESGGGYF
NA	TRBV18	TRBJ1-5	TRBD1	TGTGCCAGCTCACCACGGACAGGGATCGATCAGCCCCAGCATTTT	CASSPRTGIDQPQHF
few	TRBV27	TRBJ2-1	TRBD1	TGTGCCAGCAGCCATACAGGGGGCCAATCCTACAATGAGCAGTTCTTC	CASSHTGGQSYNEQFF
NA	TRBV11-1	TRBJ2-7	TRBD2	TGTGCCAGCAGCTGGACTAGCGGAGACTACGAGCAGTACTTC	CASSWTSGDYEQYF
NA	TRBV28	TRBJ1-2	TRBD1	TGTGCCAGCAGCCGGATACCGGGACAGGGGACAGATGGCTACACCTTC	CASSRIPGQGTDGYTF
NA	TRBV15	TRBJ2-7	TRBD1	TGTGCCACCAGCAGTCCGGACAGGGGGTACTACGAGCAGTACTTC	CATSSPDRGYYEQYF
NA	TRBV11-2	TRBJ2-7	TRBD1	TGTGCCAGCAGTGGACAGGCGGACGAGCAGTACTTC	CASSGQADEQYF
NA	TRBV28	TRBJ1-3	TRBD1	TGTGCCAGCAGTTCCTCCGGGACAGGGGGTTCTGGAAACACCATATATTTT	CASSSSGTGGSGNTIYF
NA	TRBV28	TRBJ1-4	NA	TGTGCCAGCAGTTTTGCTCCACTGACTCATGAAAAACTGTTTTTT	CASSFAPLTHEKLFF
NA	TRBV19	TRBJ2-1	NA	TGTGCCAGTAGTATCCTTTATAGCTCCTACAATGAGCAGTTCTTC	CASSILYSSYNEQFF
NA	TRBV28	TRBJ1-2	TRBD1	TGTGCCAGCAGTTCAGGGACAGGGGGGTGGATAGGCTATGGCTACACCTTC	CASSSGTGGWIGYGYTF
NA	TRBV4-3	TRBJ1-5	NA	TGCGCCAGCAGCCAAGAAGAACAGGTACGGGTCACCTCTGATCAGCCCCAGCATTTT	CASSQEEQVRVTSDQPQHF
NA	TRBV5-1	TRBJ2-3	NA	TGCGCCAGCAGTCCGATTGGGCAGGGAAGTTTAGGAGATACGCAGTATTTT	CASSPIGQGSLGDTQYF
once	TRBV18	TRBJ1-3	TRBD1	TGTGCCAGCTCACCGAGGACAGGGAGCTCTGGAAACACCATATATTTT	CASSPRTGSSGNTIYF
NA	TRBV28	TRBJ2-7	NA	TGTGCCAGCAGTTTTGGAGGGAGCTCCTACGAGCAGTACTTC	CASSFGGSSYEQYF
NA	TRBV5-1	TRBJ2-7	TRBD2	TGCGCCAGCAGCCCCGGACACAGCGGGAGCAACGAGCAGTACTTC	CASSPGHSGSNEQYF
few	TRBV30	TRBJ2-3	TRBD2	TGTGCCTGGAGTCTGGGGTTAGCGGGATCCACAGATACGCAGTATTTT	CAWSLGLAGSTDTQYF
NA	TRBV5-1	TRBJ2-3	TRBD1	TGCGCCAGCAGCTTTACAGGGGTCAGCACAGATACGCAGTATTTT	CASSFTGVSTDTQYF
NA	TRBV5-4	TRBJ1-1	NA	TGTGCCAGCAGCTTGGTCGGGACTATGAACACTGAAGCTTTCTTT	CASSLVGTMNTEAFF
NA	TRBV18	TRBJ1-4	TRBD1	TGTGCCAGCTCACCGGGACAGGGGAGTGAAAAACTGTTTTTT	CASSPGQGSEKLFF
NA	TRBV28	TRBJ2-2	TRBD1	TGTGCCAGCAGCGCACCCGGGACAGCGAACACCGGGGAGCTGTTTTTT	CASSAPGTANTGELFF
few	TRBV21-1	TRBJ2-3	NA	TGTGCCAGCAGCAAATTTCCGGGACAGGGAGTAACGGGTAACGTGTATTCGGACTCAGATACGCAGTATTTT	CASSKFPGQGVTGNVYSDSDTQYF
NA	TRBV28	TRBJ1-4	NA	TGTGCCAGCAGTTCGACGACTATTAATGAAAAACTGTTTTTT	CASSSTTINEKLFF
NA	TRBV28	TRBJ1-2	NA	TGTGCCAGCAGCAAAGGAGGCAGTCCTTATGGCTACACCTTC	CASSKGGSPYGYTF
NA	TRBV5-6	TRBJ1-5	TRBD1	TGTGCCAGCAGCTTGGGACAGGGCGGCAATCAGCCCCAGCATTTT	CASSLGQGGNQPQHF
NA	TRBV4-1	TRBJ1-2	NA	TGCGCCAGCAGCCAAGATGGCCAGGGGATGCTGGGCTATGGCTACACCTTC	CASSQDGQGMLGYGYTF
once	TRBV7-2	TRBJ2-1	NA	TGTGCCAGCAGCCCCGGGAGCTCCTACAATGAGCAGTTCTTC	CASSPGSSYNEQFF
NA	TRBV2	TRBJ1-5	TRBD1	TGTGCCAGCAGCGTAGACAGGGTCAATCAGCCCCAGCATTTT	CASSVDRVNQPQHF
NA	TRBV28	TRBJ1-2	TRBD1	TGTGCCAGCAGTATTCGACCCGGGACAGACATAGACTCTAACTATGGCTACACCTTC	CASSIRPGTDIDSNYGYTF
NA	TRBV7-9	TRBJ2-1	TRBD2	TGTGCCAGCAGCTACCCCTACCGGGGGACTAGCGGGATCTACAATGAGCAGTTCTTC	CASSYPYRGTSGIYNEQFF
NA	TRBV7-2	TRBJ2-7	NA	TGTGCCAGCAGCCCTACAACAAACAGGGTTGGGCAGTACTTC	CASSPTTNRVGQYF